These 15 T cell receptor beta chains originate from one sample sequenced in a study of T cell responses to AZD1222 COVID-19 vaccine. Generated by immunoSEQ multiplex PCR, the TCRdb table keeps only in-frame clones and is missing some. In the table there are fewer than 200,000 clones, 85% to 95% of which are singletons. Sample: peripheral blood, taken on day 0 of AZD1222 vaccination. Receptor source: an adult in good health.

The V call is TRBV21-1, the J call TRBJ1-2; TRBD1 is the table's D call and was not checked against the DNA. TRBV21-1 is a pseudogene segment. This CDR3 has 11 residues. Written as DNA, the CDR3 is TGTGCCAGGTGGGGCCACAAGGGCTACACCTTC. Translating it yields CARWGHKGYTF.

J is TRBJ1-1 and V is TRBV7-3; TRBD1 matches 8 bases. The CDR3 is made up of 15 amino acids. The V gene end was trimmed by 1 base and the J gene end by 5 bases; junction bases not matched to a gene: 6. The germline V gene encodes CDR1 SGHTA and CDR2 FQGTGA. CDR3 residues: CASSLNSGGRTEAFF. The DNA for the CDR3 is TGTGCCAGCAGCTTAAACTCAGGGGGCCGGACTGAAGCTTTCTTT.

This sequence joins TRBV5-4 and TRBJ2-7, with a tentative D call TRBD1 (6 bases). The germline V gene encodes CDR1 SGHNT and CDR2 YYREEE (reference sequence). The CDR3 is made up of 14 amino acids. V shed 2 bases and J shed 0 bases, with 9 bases lying between them. CDR3 DNA: TGTGCCAGCAGCTTTAGGACAGACTCCTACGAGCAGTACTTC. It yields the protein CASSFRTDSYEQYF. The full variable domain, its missing parts supplied by reference TRBV5-4 and TRBJ2-7, is ETGVTQSPTHLIKTRGQQVTLRCSSQSGHNTVSWYQQALGQGPQFIFQYYREEENGRGNFPPRFSGLQFPNYSSELNVNALELDDSALYLCASSFRTDSYEQYFGPGTRLTVT.

In DNA, the CDR3 is TGCGCCAGCAGCTTGGCGAGCGGAGACGGGGAGCTGTTTTTT. Residues: CASSLASGDGELFF. The chain recombines TRBV5-1 with TRBJ2-2; D is possibly TRBD2 (5 bases). Trimming removed 0 bases at V and 7 bases at J, with 10 bases between. The CDR3 loop spans 14 amino acids. The germline CDR1 and CDR2 sequences are SGHRS and YFSETQ.

Only one count was recorded for this clone. The chain has TRBV3-1 (or the pseudogene TRBV3-2) and TRBJ1-3; D unresolved. Germline values: CDR1 LGHDT, CDR2 YNNKEL (reference sequence). Trimming removed 9 bases from V and 0 bases from J, with 6 bases in between. The CDR3 totals 12 residues. Written as DNA, the CDR3 is TGTGCCAGTGGCATCTCTGGAAACACCATATATTTT. Translating gives CASGISGNTIYF.

The V call is TRBV7-9, the J call TRBJ2-1, with TRBD2 as a possible D gene (7 bases). The V end was cut by 5 bases, the J end by 6 bases, with 17 bases between. CDR1 and CDR2 (germline): SEHNR, FQNEAQ (reference sequence). The CDR3 totals 15 residues. The CDR3 DNA is TGTGCCAGCAGCCCCTTAACGGGGGGCCGCAATGAGCAGTTCTTC. This sequence encodes CASSPLTGGRNEQFF.

The chain is built from TRBV19 and TRBJ1-3; D is unclear. The CDR3 contains 16 residues. Germline values: CDR1 LNHDA, CDR2 SQIVND (reference sequence). Between the trimmed V and J ends, which lost 5 bases and 0 bases, there was a span of 14 bases. CDR3 nucleotides: TGTGCCAGTAGTCCCACAGCCCTATTCTCTGGAAACACCATATATTTT. Its protein product is CASSPTALFSGNTIYF.

In this sample, this clone turned up a few times. The gene calls are TRBV3-1 (or the pseudogene TRBV3-2) and TRBJ1-5; 7 positions agree with TRBD1. Trimming at V came to 4 bases and at J to 7 bases, leaving 7 bases not matched to a gene. Germline V gene sequence: CDR1 LGHDT, CDR2 YNNKEL (reference sequence). This CDR3 has 14 amino acids. The CDR3 region is CASSPTGIGQPQHF. For the CDR3, the DNA is TGTGCCAGCAGCCCGACAGGGATTGGCCAGCCCCAGCATTTT.

The chain employs TRBV29-1 and TRBJ2-7; tentative D call: TRBD1 (5 bases). CDR1 and CDR2 from the germline V gene are SQVTM and ANQGSEA. There are 13 residues in the CDR3. Trimming stripped 4 bases from V and 5 bases from J, with 15 bases between. Here the CDR3 DNA reads TGCAGCGTTGTCGGGCAGGGAAAAGACGAGCAGTACTTC. Its protein is CSVVGQGKDEQYF.

The V and J genes are TRBV6-5 and TRBJ1-5; the D is unclear. CDR1 and CDR2 from the germline V gene are MNHEY and SVGAGI. V dropped 2 bases and J dropped 4 bases, with 9 bases sitting between them. This CDR3 spans 14 amino acids. The CDR3 coding sequence is TGTGCCAGCAGTTACGCCGGGGTAAATCAGCCCCAGCATTTT. This gives the protein CASSYAGVNQPQHF.

With respect to this clone: The same CDR3 is also encoded by other DNA sequences in this sample. The V call is TRBV5-1, the J call TRBJ1-3, with D unresolved. With 0 bases removed from V and 1 base from J, the gap between germline ends came to 8 bases. There are 15 residues in the CDR3. From germline, CDR1 is SGHRS and CDR2 YFSETQ. DNA of the CDR3: TGCGCCAGCAGCTTGGGAGGGATTTCTGGAAACACCATATATTTT. As protein: CASSLGGISGNTIYF.

The chain joins TRBV6-2 or TRBV6-3 to TRBJ1-4; D might be TRBD1 (5 bases). In germline, CDR1 is MNHEY, CDR2 SVGEGT. The CDR3 has 15 residues. Deletions cut 6 bases from V and 7 bases from J, with 18 bases between. CDR3 residues: CASSSYTGRREKLFF. The CDR3 coding sequence is TGTGCCAGCAGCTCCTATACGGGGCGACGTGAAAAACTGTTTTTT.

The V call is TRBV18, the J call TRBJ1-1, with 7 positions matching TRBD1. The CDR3 is 16 residues long. The ends lost 6 bases at V and 5 bases at J; junction bases unmatched: 15. In germline, CDR1 is KGHSH, CDR2 LQKENI. CDR3 region: CASSLGQVNEGTEAFF. The CDR3 DNA is TGTGCCAGCTCCCTAGGACAGGTAAATGAAGGGACTGAAGCTTTCTTT. Variable domain in full (rest from reference TRBV18 and TRBJ1-1): NAGVMQNPRHLVRRRGQEARLRCSPMKGHSHVYWYRQLPEEGLKFMVYLQKENIIDESGMPKERFSAEFPKEGPSILRIQQVVRGDSAAYFCASSLGQVNEGTEAFFGQGTRLTVV.

The chain couples TRBV19 to TRBJ2-2; 8 bases are a match to TRBD1. The V gene's germline CDR1 is LNHDA and CDR2 SQIVND (reference sequence). The CDR3 totals 15 residues. V lost 7 bases to trimming and J lost 7 bases; unmatched junction nucleotides: 11. This CDR3 reads CASINGQGAYGELFF. As DNA, the CDR3 is TGTGCCAGTATTAATGGGCAGGGGGCGTACGGGGAGCTGTTTTTT.

This chain links TRBV19 with TRBJ2-1; 9 nucleotides agree with TRBD2. After removal of 3 bases from V and 8 bases from J, the junction contained 8 bases not matched to a gene. The CDR3 contains 15 residues. Germline V gene lookup returns CDR1 LNHDA and CDR2 SQIVND (reference sequence). The CDR3 sequence is CASSMMAREGDEQFF. The CDR3 coding sequence is TGTGCCAGTAGTATGATGGCGCGGGAGGGGGATGAGCAGTTCTTC. Full variable domain (rest looked up from reference TRBV19 and TRBJ2-1): DGGITQSPKYLFRKEGQNVTLSCEQNLNHDAMYWYRQDPGQGLRLIYYSQIVNDFQKGDIAEGYSVSREKKESFPLTVTSAQKNPTAFYLCASSMMAREGDEQFFGPGTRLTVL.